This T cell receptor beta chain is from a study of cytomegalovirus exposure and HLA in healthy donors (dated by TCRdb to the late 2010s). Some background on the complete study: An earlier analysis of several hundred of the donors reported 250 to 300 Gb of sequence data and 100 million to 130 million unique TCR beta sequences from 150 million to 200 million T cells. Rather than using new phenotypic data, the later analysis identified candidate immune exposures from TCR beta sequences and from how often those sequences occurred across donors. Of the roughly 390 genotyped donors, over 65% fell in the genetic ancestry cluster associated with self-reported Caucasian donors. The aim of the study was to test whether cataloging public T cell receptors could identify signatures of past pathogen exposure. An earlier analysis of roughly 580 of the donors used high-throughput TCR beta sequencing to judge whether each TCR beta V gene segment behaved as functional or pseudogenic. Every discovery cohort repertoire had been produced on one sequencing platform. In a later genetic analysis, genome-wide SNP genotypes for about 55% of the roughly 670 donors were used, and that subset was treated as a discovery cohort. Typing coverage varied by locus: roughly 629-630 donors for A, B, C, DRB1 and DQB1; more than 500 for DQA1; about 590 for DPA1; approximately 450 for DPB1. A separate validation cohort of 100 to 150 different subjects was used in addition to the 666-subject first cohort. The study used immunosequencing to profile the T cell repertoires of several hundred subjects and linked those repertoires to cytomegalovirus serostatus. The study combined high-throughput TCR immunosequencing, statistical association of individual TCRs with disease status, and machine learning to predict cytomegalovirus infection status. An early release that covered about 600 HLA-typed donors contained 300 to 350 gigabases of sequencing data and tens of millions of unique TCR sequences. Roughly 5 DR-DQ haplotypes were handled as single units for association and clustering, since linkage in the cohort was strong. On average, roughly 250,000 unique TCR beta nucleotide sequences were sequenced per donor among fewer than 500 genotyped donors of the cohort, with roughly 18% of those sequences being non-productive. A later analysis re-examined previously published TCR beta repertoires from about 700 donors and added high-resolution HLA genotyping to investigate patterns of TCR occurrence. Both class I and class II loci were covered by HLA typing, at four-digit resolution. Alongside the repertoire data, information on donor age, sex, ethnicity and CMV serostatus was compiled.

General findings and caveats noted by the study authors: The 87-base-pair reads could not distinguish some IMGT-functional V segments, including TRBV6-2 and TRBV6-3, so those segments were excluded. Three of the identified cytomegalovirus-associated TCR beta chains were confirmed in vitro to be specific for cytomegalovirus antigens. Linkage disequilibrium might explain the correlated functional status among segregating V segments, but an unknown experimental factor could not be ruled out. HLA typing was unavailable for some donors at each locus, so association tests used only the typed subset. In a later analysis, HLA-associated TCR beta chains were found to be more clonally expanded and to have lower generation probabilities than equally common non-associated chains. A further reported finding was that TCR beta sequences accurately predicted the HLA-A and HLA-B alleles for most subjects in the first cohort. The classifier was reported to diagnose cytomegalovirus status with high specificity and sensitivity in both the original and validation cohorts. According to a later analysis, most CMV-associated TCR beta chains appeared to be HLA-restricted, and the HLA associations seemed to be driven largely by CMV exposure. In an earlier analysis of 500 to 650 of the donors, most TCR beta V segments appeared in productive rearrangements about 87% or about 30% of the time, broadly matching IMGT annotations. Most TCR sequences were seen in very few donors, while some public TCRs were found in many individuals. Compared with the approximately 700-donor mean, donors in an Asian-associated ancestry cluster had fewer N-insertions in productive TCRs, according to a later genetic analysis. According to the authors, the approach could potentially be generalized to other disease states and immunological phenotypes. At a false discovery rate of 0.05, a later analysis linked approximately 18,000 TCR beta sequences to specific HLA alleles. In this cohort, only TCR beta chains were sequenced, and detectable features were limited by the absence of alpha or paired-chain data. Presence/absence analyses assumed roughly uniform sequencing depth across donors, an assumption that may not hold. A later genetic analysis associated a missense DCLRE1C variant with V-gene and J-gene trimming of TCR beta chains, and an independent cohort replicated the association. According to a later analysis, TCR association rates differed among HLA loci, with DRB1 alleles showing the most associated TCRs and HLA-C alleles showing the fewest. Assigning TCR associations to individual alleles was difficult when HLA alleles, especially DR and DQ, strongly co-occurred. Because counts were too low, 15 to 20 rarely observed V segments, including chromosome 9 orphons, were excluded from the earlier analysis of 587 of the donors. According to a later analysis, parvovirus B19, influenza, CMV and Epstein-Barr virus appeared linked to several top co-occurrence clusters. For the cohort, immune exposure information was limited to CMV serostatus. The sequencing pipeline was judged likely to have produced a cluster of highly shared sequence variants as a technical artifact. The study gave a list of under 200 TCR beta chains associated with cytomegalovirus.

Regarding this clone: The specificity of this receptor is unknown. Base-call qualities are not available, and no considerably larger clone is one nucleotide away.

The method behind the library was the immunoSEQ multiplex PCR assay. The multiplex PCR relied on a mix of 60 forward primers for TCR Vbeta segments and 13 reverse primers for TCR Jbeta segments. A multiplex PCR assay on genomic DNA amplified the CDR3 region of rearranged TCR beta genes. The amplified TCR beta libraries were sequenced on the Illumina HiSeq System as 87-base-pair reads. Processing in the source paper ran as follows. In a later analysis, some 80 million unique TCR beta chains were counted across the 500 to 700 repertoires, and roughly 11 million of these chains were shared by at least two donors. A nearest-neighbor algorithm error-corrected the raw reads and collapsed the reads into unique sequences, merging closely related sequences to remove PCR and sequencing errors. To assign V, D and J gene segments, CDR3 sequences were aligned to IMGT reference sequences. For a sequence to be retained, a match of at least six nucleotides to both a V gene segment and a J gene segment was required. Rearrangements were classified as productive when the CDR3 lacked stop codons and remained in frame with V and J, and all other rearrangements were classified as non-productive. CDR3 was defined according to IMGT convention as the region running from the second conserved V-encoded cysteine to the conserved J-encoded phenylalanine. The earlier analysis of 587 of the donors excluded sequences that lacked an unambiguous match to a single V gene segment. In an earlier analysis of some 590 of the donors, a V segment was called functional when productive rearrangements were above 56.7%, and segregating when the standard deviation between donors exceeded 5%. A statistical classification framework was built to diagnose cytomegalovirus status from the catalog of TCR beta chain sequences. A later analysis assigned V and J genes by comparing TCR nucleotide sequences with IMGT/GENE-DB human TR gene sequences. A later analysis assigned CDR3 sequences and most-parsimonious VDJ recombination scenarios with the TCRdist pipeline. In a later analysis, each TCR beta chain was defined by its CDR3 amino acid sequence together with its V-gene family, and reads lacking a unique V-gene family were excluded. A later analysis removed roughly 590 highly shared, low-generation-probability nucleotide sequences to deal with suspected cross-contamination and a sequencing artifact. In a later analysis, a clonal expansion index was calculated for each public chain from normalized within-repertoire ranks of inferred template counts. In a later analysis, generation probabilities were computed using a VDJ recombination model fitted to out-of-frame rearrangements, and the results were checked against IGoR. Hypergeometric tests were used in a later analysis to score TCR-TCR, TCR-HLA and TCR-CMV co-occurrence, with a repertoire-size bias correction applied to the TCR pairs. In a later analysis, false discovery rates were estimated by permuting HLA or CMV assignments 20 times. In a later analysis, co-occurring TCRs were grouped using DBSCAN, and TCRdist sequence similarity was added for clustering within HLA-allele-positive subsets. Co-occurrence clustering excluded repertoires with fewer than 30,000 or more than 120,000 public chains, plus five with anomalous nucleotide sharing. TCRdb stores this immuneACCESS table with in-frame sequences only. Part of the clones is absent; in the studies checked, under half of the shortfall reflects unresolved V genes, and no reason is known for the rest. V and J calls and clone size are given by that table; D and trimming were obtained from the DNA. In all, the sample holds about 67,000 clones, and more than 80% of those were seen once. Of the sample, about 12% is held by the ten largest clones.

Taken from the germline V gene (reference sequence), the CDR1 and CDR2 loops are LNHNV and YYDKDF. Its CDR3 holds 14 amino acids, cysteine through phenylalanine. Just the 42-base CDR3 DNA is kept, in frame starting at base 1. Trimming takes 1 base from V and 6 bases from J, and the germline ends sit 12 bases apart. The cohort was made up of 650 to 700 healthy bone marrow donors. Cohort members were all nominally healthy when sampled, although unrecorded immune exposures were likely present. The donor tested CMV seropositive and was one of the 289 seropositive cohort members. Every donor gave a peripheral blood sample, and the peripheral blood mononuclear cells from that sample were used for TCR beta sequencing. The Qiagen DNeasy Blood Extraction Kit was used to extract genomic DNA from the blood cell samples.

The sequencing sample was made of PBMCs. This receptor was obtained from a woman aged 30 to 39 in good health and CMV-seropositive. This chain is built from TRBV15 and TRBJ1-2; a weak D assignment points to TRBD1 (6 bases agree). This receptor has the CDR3 CATSRGKQGNGYTF. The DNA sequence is TGTGCCACCAGCAGAGGGAAACAGGGCAATGGCTACACCTTC.